This TCR beta chain was sequenced in a study of identical twins. Broader study findings: Insertion counts were lower in abundant cord blood beta clonotypes, a trend that memory repertoires did not show. For zero-insertion analyses, partial confounding could come from invariant MAIT and iNKT cells.

A universal primer site arose from template switching, and cDNA bore unique molecular identifiers. From the 5' RACE reads, TCRdb called clonotypes with MiXCR, one entry per CDR3 protein. Of approximately 240,000 distinct CDR3 sequences listed, about 14% are singletons. The CDR3 totals 11 residues. Trimming removed 1 base at V and 11 bases at J, with 6 bases between. Germline values: CDR1 LGHDT, CDR2 YNNKEL (reference sequence). Worth noting for this clonotype: Antigen unknown.

The genes are TRBV3-1 and TRBJ2-1, with D uncertain. The clonotype comes from a young woman in good health. Sequenced sample: memory (CD45RO+) T cells sorted from blood. CDR3: CASSQVSQQFF. CDR3 bases: TGTGCCAGCAGCCAAGTTAGCCAGCAGTTCTTC.